The clone carrying this TCR beta chain has at least ten counts. The target antigen is unknown. TCRdb processed the 5' RACE reads anew with MiXCR; each CDR3 protein has one entry. The repertoire holds 570,000 or so distinct CDR3 sequences, more than 9% seen once, with more than 2.5% in the top ten. The data originate from a study of identical twins. Overall study findings and caveats: Conclusions relied on cross-sectional statistical analysis, not following the same donors. There was more out-of-frame TCR alpha sharing in monozygotic twins than models estimated. Carriage of fewer insertions was seen in abundant cord blood beta clonotypes, whereas memory repertoires showed none.

The ends were cut back, 2 bases at V and 0 bases at J, with 4 bases in the middle. The CDR3 runs to 13 residues. These data also featured in a second study, about yellow fever vaccine responses in identical twins.

The J gene is TRBJ2-5, the V gene TRBV12-3 or TRBV12-4; D is uncertain. The sample comprised PBMCs. The source of this sequence is a woman aged 18-29 years in good health. Here the CDR3 DNA reads TGTGCCAGCAGTTTACGGTACCAAGAGACCCAGTACTTC. This translates into CASSLRYQETQYF.